The clone carrying this TCR beta chain was counted a single time. The data are from a study of control samples from healthy donors and cancer patients. This CDR3 region has 12 residues. Germline V CDR1 and CDR2: SQVTM, ANQGSEA. V shed 2 bases and J shed 4 bases, with 7 bases lying between them. Here immunoSEQ multiplex PCR was the method, and the copy in TCRdb shows in-frame clones only, minus some. The sample comprises some 130,000 clones, around 92% of which are singletons, and about 2.2% rests with the top ten. The sequence was collected from a woman in her forties or fifties in good health. Sequenced: blood. The chain joins TRBV29-1 to TRBJ2-3; tentatively, D is TRBD1 (5 bases). CDR3 nucleotides: TGCAGCGTTGAACCAGGGCCAGATACGCAGTATTTT. As protein: CSVEPGPDTQYF.